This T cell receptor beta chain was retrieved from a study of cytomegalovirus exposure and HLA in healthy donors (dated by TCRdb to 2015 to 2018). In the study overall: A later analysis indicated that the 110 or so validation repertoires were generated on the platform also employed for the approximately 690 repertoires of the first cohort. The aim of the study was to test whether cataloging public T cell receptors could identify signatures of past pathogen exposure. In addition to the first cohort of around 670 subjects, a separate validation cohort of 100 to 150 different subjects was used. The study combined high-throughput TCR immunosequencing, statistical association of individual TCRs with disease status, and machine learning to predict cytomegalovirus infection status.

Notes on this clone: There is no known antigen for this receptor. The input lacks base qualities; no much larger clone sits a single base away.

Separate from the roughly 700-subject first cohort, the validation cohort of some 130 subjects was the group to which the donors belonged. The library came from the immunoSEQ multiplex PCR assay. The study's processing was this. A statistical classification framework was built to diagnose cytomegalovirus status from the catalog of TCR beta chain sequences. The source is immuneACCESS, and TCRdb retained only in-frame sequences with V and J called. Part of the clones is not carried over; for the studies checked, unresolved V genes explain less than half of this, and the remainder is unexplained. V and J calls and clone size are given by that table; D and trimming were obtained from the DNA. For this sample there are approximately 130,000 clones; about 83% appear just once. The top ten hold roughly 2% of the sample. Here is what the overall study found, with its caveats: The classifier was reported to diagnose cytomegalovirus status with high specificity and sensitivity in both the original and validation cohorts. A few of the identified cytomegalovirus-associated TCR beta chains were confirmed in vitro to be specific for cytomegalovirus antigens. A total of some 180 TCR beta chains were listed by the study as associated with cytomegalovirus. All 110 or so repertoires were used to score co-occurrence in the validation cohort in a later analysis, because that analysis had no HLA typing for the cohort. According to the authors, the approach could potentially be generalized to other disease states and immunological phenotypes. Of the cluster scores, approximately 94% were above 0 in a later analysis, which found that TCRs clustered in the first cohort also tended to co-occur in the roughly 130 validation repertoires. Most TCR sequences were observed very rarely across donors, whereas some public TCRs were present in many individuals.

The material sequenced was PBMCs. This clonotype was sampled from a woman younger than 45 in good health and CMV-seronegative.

The CDR3 region: CASSPSTERGTEAFF. The nucleotide sequence is given as TGTGCCAGCAGCCCATCGACCGAGCGCGGCACTGAAGCTTTCTTT. The chain is assembled from TRBV9 and TRBJ1-1; the D gene cannot be named for sure. CDR1 SGDLS and CDR2 YYNGEE were looked up in the germline V gene. CDR3 length: 15 amino acids, cysteine to phenylalanine. Left in the record is the CDR3 DNA by itself, 45 bases read in frame from the first base. The V end loses 4 bases and the J end loses 4 bases, and a stretch of 17 bases separates them.